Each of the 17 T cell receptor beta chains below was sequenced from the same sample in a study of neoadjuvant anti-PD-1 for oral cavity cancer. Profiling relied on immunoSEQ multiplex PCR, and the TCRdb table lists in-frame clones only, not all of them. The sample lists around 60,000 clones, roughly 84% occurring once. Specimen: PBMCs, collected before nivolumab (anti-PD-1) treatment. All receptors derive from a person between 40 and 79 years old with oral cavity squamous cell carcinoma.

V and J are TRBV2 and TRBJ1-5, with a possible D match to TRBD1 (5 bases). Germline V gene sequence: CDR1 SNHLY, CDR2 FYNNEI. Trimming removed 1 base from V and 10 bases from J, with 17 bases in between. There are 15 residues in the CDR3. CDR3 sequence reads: CASSEDERGRRPQHF. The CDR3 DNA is TGTGCCAGCAGTGAAGACGAAAGGGGCCGGAGACCCCAGCATTTT.

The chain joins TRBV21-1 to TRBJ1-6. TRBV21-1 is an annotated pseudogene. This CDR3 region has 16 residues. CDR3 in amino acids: CASSSAEGSYNSPLHF. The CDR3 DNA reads TGTGCCAGCAGCAGCGCCGAGGGCTCCTATAATTCACCCCTCCACTTT.

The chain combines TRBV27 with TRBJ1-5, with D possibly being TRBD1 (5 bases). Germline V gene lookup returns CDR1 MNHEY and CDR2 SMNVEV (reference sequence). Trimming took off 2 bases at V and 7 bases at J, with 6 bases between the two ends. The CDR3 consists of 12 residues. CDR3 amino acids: CASSLRGQPQHF. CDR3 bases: TGTGCCAGCAGTTTAAGGGGCCAGCCCCAGCATTTT.

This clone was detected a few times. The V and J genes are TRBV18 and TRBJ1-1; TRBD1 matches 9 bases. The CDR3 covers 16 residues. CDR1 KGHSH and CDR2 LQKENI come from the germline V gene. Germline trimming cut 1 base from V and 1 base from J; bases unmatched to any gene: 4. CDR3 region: CASSPLDRGPNTEAFF. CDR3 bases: TGTGCCAGCTCACCACTGGACAGGGGCCCGAACACTGAAGCTTTCTTT.

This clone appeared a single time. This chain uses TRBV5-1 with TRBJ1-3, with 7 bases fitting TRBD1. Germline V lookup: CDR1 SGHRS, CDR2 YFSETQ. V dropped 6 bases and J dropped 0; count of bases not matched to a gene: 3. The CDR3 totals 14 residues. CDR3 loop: CASKGQLSGNTIYF. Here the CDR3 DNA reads TGCGCCAGCAAGGGACAGCTCTCTGGAAACACCATATATTTT.

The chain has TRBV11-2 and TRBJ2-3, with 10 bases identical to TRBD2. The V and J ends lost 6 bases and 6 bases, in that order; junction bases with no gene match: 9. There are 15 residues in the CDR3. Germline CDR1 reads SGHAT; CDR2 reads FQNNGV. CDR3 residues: CASSSQRGGRDTQYF. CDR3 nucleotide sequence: TGTGCCAGCAGTTCCCAGCGGGGGGGCAGGGATACGCAGTATTTT.

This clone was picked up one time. Here the CDR3 DNA reads TGTGCCAGCAGCCCTAGGGAGACCGGGGAGCTGTTTTTT. Translated, it gives CASSPRETGELFF. The chain carries TRBV2 and TRBJ2-2, with D perhaps TRBD2 (5 bases). Trimming took off 6 bases at V and 5 bases at J, with 10 bases between the two ends. Germline V gene data show CDR1 as SNHLY and CDR2 as FYNNEI. CDR3 length: 13 residues.

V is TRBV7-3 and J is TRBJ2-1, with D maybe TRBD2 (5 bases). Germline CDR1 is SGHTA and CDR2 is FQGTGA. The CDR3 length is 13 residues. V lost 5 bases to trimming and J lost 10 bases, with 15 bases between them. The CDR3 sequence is CASSLAPEGEQFF. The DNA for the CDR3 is TGTGCCAGCAGCCTTGCGCCCGAGGGCGAGCAGTTCTTC.

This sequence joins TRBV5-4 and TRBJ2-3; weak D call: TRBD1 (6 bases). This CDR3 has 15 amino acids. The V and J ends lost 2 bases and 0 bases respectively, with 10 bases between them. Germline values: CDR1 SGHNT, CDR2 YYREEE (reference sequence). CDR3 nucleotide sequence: TGTGCCAGCAGCTTCAGGGGCTCTAGCACAGATACGCAGTATTTT. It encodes CASSFRGSSTDTQYF.

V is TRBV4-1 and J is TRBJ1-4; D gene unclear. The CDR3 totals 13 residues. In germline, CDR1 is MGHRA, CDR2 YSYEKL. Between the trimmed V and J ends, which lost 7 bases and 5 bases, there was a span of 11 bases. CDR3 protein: CASKPPGNEKLFF. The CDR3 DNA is TGCGCCAGCAAGCCCCCAGGCAATGAAAAACTGTTTTTT.

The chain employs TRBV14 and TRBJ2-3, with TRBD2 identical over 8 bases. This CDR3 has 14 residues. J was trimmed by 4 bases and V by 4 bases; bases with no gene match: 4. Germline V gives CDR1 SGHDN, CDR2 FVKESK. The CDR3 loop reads CASSLQTSADTQYF. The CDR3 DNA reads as TGTGCCAGCAGCCTACAGACTAGCGCAGATACGCAGTATTTT.

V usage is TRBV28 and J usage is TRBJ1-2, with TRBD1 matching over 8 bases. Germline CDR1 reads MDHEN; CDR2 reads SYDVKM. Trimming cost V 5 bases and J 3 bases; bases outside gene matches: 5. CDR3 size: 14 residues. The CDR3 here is CASSQGQGYYGYTF. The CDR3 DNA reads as TGTGCCAGCAGTCAAGGACAGGGATACTATGGCTACACCTTC.

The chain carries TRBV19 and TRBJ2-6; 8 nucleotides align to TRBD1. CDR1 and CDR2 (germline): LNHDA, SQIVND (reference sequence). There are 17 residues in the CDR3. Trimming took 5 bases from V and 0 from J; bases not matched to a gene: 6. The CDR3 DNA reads TGTGCCAGTAGTCGGACAGGGTTGAGCTCTGGGGCCAACGTCCTGACTTTC. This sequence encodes CASSRTGLSSGANVLTF.

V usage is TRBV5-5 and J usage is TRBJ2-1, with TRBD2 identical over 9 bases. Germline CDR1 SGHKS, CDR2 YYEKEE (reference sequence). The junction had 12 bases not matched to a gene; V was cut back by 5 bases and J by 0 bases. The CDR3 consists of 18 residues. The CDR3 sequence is CASRLLPASGASYNEQFF. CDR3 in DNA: TGTGCCAGCAGACTGCTTCCGGCTAGCGGGGCCTCCTACAATGAGCAGTTCTTC.

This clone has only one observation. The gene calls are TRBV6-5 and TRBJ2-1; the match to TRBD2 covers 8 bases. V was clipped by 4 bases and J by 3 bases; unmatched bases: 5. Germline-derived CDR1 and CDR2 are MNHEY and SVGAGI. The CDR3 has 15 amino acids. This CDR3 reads CASSFSGAHYNEQFF. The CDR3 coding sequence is TGTGCCAGCAGTTTTAGCGGGGCCCACTACAATGAGCAGTTCTTC.

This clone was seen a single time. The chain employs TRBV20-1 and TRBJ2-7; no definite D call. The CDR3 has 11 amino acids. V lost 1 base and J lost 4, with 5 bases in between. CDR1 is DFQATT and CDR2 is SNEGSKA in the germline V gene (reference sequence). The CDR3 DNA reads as TGCAGTGCTAGAGCTCTATACGAGCAGTACTTC. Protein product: CSARALYEQYF.

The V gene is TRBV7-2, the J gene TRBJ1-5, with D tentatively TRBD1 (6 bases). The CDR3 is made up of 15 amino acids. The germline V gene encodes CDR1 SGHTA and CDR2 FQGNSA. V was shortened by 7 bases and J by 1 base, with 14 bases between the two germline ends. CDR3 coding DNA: TGTGCCAGCAACGGGGGCAGGACCAGCAATCAGCCCCAGCATTTT. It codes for CASNGGRTSNQPQHF.